Following are 28 T cell receptor beta chains from one sample sequenced in a study of CD8 T cells in Susac syndrome. Random hexamers served to reverse transcribe about 0.5 to 1 ug RNA. TCRdb re-called the immunoSEQ multiplex PCR reads through MiXCR, storing one row per CDR3 protein. The sample contains approximately 130,000 distinct CDR3 sequences, 94% of which appear only once. The sample consisted of CD4+ T cells from PBMCs. These receptors all stem from a human donor in good health.

This clonotype was recorded only once. This chain joins TRBV12-3 or TRBV12-4 and TRBJ1-5, with a weak D call TRBD1 (6 bases). Trimming took off 4 bases at V and 5 bases at J, with 9 bases between the two ends. The CDR3 length is 13 residues. The CDR3 loop is CASSSTGYQPQHF. CDR3 nucleotides: TGTGCCAGCAGTTCTACAGGGTATCAGCCCCAGCATTTT.

This sequence joins TRBV3-1 and TRBJ1-1; D not resolved. V lost 4 bases and J lost 7, with 10 bases in between. Germline-derived CDR1 and CDR2 are LGHDT and YNNKEL (reference sequence). The CDR3 runs to 12 residues. The DNA of the CDR3 is TGTGCCAGCAGCCTCTTAGGAAATGAAGCTTTCTTT. It specifies CASSLLGNEAFF.

V usage is TRBV7-2 and J usage is TRBJ2-3, with D unresolved. The germline V and J ends were trimmed by 5 bases and 2 bases, with 8 bases remaining between them. The CDR3 covers 13 residues. Germline values: CDR1 SGHTA, CDR2 FQGNSA. For the CDR3, the DNA is TGTGCCAGCAGCCTCTGGGCCACAGATACGCAGTATTTT. Its protein is CASSLWATDTQYF.

V gene TRBV7-9 combines with J gene TRBJ2-5; D unresolved. Per germline, CDR1 SEHNR and CDR2 FQNEAQ (reference sequence). CDR3 size: 14 residues. V shed 4 bases and J shed 2 bases, with 11 bases lying between them. CDR3 sequence (DNA): TGTGCCAGCAGCTCCCCCGTCATACAAGAGACCCAGTACTTC. Protein product: CASSSPVIQETQYF.

This sequence joins TRBV7-9 and TRBJ2-5; 9 positions agree with TRBD2. V was clipped by 4 bases and J by 5 bases; unmatched bases: 2. The CDR3 sequence is 13 residues long. Germline CDR1 is SEHNR and CDR2 is FQNEAQ (reference sequence). CDR3 loop: CASSSSGIETQYF. The CDR3 nucleotides are TGTGCCAGCAGCTCTAGCGGGATCGAGACCCAGTACTTC.

The chain employs TRBV7-9 and TRBJ2-3, with D maybe TRBD1 (5 bases). Germline V gene sequence: CDR1 SEHNR, CDR2 FQNEAQ (reference sequence). The CDR3 consists of 15 residues. V was pared by 5 bases and J by 14 bases, with 26 bases between. The CDR3 loop is CASSTQVYSQPLGYF. The CDR3 region has the DNA TGTGCCAGCAGCACACAGGTCTATTCACAACCCCTGGGGTATTTT.

V is TRBV6-2 or TRBV6-3 and J is TRBJ2-5; D could derive from TRBD1 or TRBD2 (5 bases each). Looked up from germline, CDR1 is MNHEY and CDR2 is SVGEGT. V lost 4 bases, J lost 5 bases, and 11 bases lay in between. This CDR3 is built from 13 residues. The CDR3 protein is CASSCRGPETQYF. The CDR3 DNA follows: TGTGCCAGCAGTTGCCGGGGACCCGAGACCCAGTACTTC.

The chain carries TRBV30 and TRBJ2-2, with a weak D call TRBD2 (5 bases). CDR1 is GTSNPN and CDR2 is SVGIG in the germline V gene (reference sequence). CDR3 size: 13 residues. Trimming stripped 2 bases from V and 5 bases from J, with 9 bases between. The CDR3 DNA follows: TGTGCCTGGAGTCGGACTGGAACCGGGGAGCTGTTTTTT. Translation gives CAWSRTGTGELFF. The full variable domain, completed using reference TRBV30 and TRBJ2-2, is SQTIHQWPATLVQPVGSPLSLECTVEGTSNPNLYWYRQAAGRGLQLLFYSVGIGQISSEVPQNLSASRPQDRQFILSSKKLLLSDSGFYLCAWSRTGTGELFFGEGSRLTVL.

This chain connects TRBV7-9 to TRBJ2-5, with D tentatively TRBD2 (5 bases). The CDR3 sequence is 13 residues long. The V and J ends lost 11 bases and 2 bases respectively, with 15 bases between them. Germline V gene sequence: CDR1 SEHNR, CDR2 FQNEAQ (reference sequence). The CDR3 nucleotides are TGTGCCGCGGGTCGGGGTGGGCAAGAGACCCAGTACTTC. Protein sequence: CAAGRGGQETQYF.

The V call is TRBV18, the J call TRBJ1-3; D remains unclear. V dropped 3 bases and J dropped 0 bases, with 9 bases sitting between them. This CDR3 has 15 amino acids. Germline values: CDR1 KGHSH, CDR2 LQKENI. DNA of the CDR3: TGTGCCAGCTCACCTGTCGGGAGCTCTGGAAACACCATATATTTT. Encoded protein: CASSPVGSSGNTIYF. The full variable domain, with the rest looked up from reference TRBV18 and TRBJ1-3, is NAGVMQNPRHLVRRRGQEARLRCSPMKGHSHVYWYRQLPEEGLKFMVYLQKENIIDESGMPKERFSAEFPKEGPSILRIQQVVRGDSAAYFCASSPVGSSGNTIYFGEGSWLTVV.

V is TRBV7-8 and J is TRBJ2-7; a weak D match, TRBD2 (6 bases). Germline loops: CDR1 SGHVS, CDR2 FQNEAQ. There are 13 residues in the CDR3. The ends were cut back, 1 base at V and 3 bases at J, with 7 bases in the middle. CDR3 sequence: CASSLGSGYEQYF. The DNA for the CDR3 is TGTGCCAGCAGCTTAGGTAGCGGCTACGAGCAGTACTTC.

The chain employs TRBV20-1 and TRBJ2-3; D unclear. CDR3 length equals 15 residues. CDR1 DFQATT and CDR2 SNEGSKA come from the germline V gene (reference sequence). With 0 bases removed from V and 0 bases from J, the gap between germline ends came to 10 bases. The chain's CDR3 is CSARDPRVSTDTQYF. As DNA, the CDR3 is TGCAGTGCTAGAGATCCCCGGGTTAGCACAGATACGCAGTATTTT.

The chain is built from TRBV4-3 and TRBJ1-2, with D perhaps TRBD1 (5 bases). CDR1 is LGHNA, CDR2 YSLEER, per germline. This CDR3 spans 15 amino acids. The germline V and J ends were trimmed by 4 bases and 6 bases, with 18 bases remaining between them. The CDR3 region is CASSRDPSLRDGYTF. CDR3 bases: TGCGCCAGCAGCCGGGACCCCTCACTACGGGATGGCTACACCTTC.

V is TRBV5-8 and J is TRBJ1-5; no firm D call. CDR1 SGHTS and CDR2 YDEGEE come from the germline V gene. The V gene lost 2 bases and the J gene lost 7 bases, with 19 bases spanning the gap. There are 16 residues in the CDR3. For the CDR3, the DNA is TGTGCCAGCAGCTTTTCTGCAGTGATGCTTATACAGCCCCAGCATTTT. Translating gives CASSFSAVMLIQPQHF.

The chain joins TRBV28 to TRBJ1-5; the match to TRBD1 covers 8 bases. Unmatched junction bases numbered 8, after V lost 6 bases and J lost 7 bases. The CDR3 contains 14 residues. CDR1 MDHEN and CDR2 SYDVKM come from the germline V gene. CDR3 sequence reads: CASRTGAGSQPQHF. The CDR3 DNA reads as TGTGCCAGCAGGACAGGGGCTGGTAGCCAGCCCCAGCATTTT.

The rearrangement links TRBV23-1 to TRBJ1-1; D possibly corresponds to TRBD1 (6 bases). TRBV23-1 is annotated as an ORF whose role is uncertain. V shed 0 bases and J shed 8 bases, with 13 bases lying between them. The CDR3 covers 14 residues. The CDR3 nucleotides read TGCGCCAGCAGTCAATCGGGGACACGTCTGGAAGCTTTCTTT. This encodes CASSQSGTRLEAFF.

The chain carries TRBV12-3 or TRBV12-4 and TRBJ2-3; TRBD2 is a possible D gene (5 bases). There are 14 residues in the CDR3. V lost 3 bases to trimming and J lost 4 bases, with 11 bases between them. The CDR3 sequence is CASSLRVTADTQYF. The CDR3 DNA reads TGTGCCAGCAGTTTGAGGGTGACGGCAGATACGCAGTATTTT.

A single count supports this clonotype. The chain is built from TRBV5-4 and TRBJ2-7; 10 bases fit TRBD2. Germline V gene sequence: CDR1 SGHNT, CDR2 YYREEE (reference sequence). The CDR3 loop spans 13 amino acids. The J segment lost 7 bases and the V segment lost 5 bases, leaving 6 bases of the junction unmatched. The CDR3 is CASRPGLAEEQYF. The CDR3 bases are TGTGCCAGCAGACCCGGACTAGCGGAGGAGCAGTACTTC.

This chain connects TRBV2 to TRBJ2-7; D uncertain. Trimming took 7 bases from V and 2 from J, leaving 12 bases between them. This CDR3 is 13 amino acids long. CDR1 and CDR2 from the germline V gene are SNHLY and FYNNEI. The CDR3 DNA is TGTGCCAGCACCAGGACCAAGCCCTACGAGCAGTACTTC. It is translated as CASTRTKPYEQYF.

This clonotype occurred a few times. The chain joins TRBV29-1 to TRBJ2-2; D uncertain. Germline assignment: CDR1 SQVTM and CDR2 ANQGSEA. CDR3 length equals 13 residues. The V gene lost 2 bases and the J gene lost 1 base, with 5 bases spanning the gap. The DNA of the CDR3 is TGCAGCGTTGAAAAGGGGAACACCGGGGAGCTGTTTTTT. It specifies CSVEKGNTGELFF.

The chain uses TRBV18 and TRBJ2-1; D unclear. Germline CDR1 and CDR2: KGHSH and LQKENI. CDR3 size: 13 residues. Trimming took off 2 bases at V and 6 bases at J, with 8 bases between the two ends. The CDR3 DNA is TGTGCCAGCTCACCAGCCAACATCAATGAGCAGTTCTTC. This encodes CASSPANINEQFF.

V and J are TRBV29-1 and TRBJ2-1; D not certain. Trimming took off 5 bases at V and 12 bases at J, with 11 bases between the two ends. The CDR3 is 10 residues long. CDR1 is SQVTM, CDR2 ANQGSEA, per germline. The CDR3 DNA reads TGCAGCGTTTCTACGACTCGGCAGTTCTTC. Its translation: CSVSTTRQFF.

This clonotype was found a few times. The V gene is TRBV20-1, the J gene TRBJ2-7; the D gene is possibly TRBD1 (5 bases). V lost 3 bases, J lost 0 bases, and 15 bases lay in between. Per the germline V gene, CDR1 is DFQATT and CDR2 is SNEGSKA (reference sequence). The CDR3 spans 15 residues. The CDR3 region is CSASDWGPISYEQYF. CDR3 coding DNA: TGCAGTGCTAGCGATTGGGGCCCGATCTCCTACGAGCAGTACTTC.

The chain joins TRBV5-1 to TRBJ2-3; D possibly uses TRBD1 or TRBD2 (5 bases each). This CDR3 has 13 residues. The V gene's germline CDR1 is SGHRS and CDR2 YFSETQ. V was pared by 7 bases and J by 1 base, with 10 bases between. CDR3 protein: CASRDDRTDTQYF. CDR3 in DNA: TGCGCCAGCCGGGACGATCGCACAGATACGCAGTATTTT.

This chain links TRBV18 with TRBJ2-1, with 13 bases aligning to TRBD2. Germline values: CDR1 KGHSH, CDR2 LQKENI. The CDR3 loop spans 13 amino acids. Trimming removed 4 bases from V and 15 bases from J; junction bases left unmatched: 6. For the CDR3, the DNA is TGTGCCAGCTCACTTGGGACTAGCGGGACATGGTTCTTC. Translation: CASSLGTSGTWFF.

The chain is built from TRBV7-2 and TRBJ2-4; a possible D gene is TRBD1 (6 bases). V was cut by 0 bases and J by 12 bases, with 15 bases left in between. Germline values: CDR1 SGHTA, CDR2 FQGNSA. The CDR3 extends over 14 amino acids. The chain's CDR3 is CASSLAAAKGDQYF. CDR3 bases: TGTGCCAGCAGCTTAGCGGCGGCGAAGGGGGATCAGTACTTC.

The gene calls are TRBV28 and TRBJ1-5; TRBD1 aligns across 7 bases. V lost 2 bases and J lost 0; bases outside the gene matches: 7. The CDR3 covers 17 residues. The germline V gene encodes CDR1 MDHEN and CDR2 SYDVKM. The CDR3 spells CASSLGRTGLSNQPQHF. The CDR3 nucleotides are TGTGCCAGCAGTTTAGGTAGGACAGGACTTAGCAATCAGCCCCAGCATTTT.

The chain carries TRBV7-9 and TRBJ2-7; 16 nucleotides line up with TRBD2. V lost 5 bases, J lost 2 bases, and 9 bases stayed unmatched. This CDR3 has 18 amino acids. The germline gives CDR1 SEHNR, CDR2 FQNEAQ (reference sequence). The CDR3 DNA sequence: TGTGCCAGCAGCCATACGGTGGGACTAGCGGGAGGGACCTACGAGCAGTACTTC. Residues: CASSHTVGLAGGTYEQYF.